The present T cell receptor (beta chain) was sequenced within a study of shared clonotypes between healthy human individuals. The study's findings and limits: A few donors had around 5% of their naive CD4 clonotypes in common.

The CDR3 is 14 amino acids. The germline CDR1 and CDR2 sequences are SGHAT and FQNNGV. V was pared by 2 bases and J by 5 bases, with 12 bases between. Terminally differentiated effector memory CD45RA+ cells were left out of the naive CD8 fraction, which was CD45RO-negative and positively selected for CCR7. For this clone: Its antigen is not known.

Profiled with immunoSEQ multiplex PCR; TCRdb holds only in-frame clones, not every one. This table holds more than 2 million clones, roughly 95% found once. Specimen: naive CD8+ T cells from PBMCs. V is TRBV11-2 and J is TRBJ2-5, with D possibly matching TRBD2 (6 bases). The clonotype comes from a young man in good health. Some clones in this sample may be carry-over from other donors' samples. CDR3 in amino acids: CASSLFRSGETQYF. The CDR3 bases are TGTGCCAGCAGCTTATTCCGGAGCGGGGAGACCCAGTACTTC.